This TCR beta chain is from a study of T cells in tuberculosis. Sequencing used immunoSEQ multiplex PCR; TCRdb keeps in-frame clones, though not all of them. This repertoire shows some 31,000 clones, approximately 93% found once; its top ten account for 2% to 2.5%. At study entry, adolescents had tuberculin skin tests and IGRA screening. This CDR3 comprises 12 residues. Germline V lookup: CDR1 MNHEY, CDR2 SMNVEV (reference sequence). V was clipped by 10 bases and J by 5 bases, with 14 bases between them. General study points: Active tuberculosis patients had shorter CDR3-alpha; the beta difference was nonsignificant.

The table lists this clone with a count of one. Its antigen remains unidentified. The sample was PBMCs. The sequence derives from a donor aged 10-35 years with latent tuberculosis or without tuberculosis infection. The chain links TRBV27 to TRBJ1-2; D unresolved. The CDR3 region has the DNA TGTGCCACCTACGGAGGGCAATATGGCTACACCTTC. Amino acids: CATYGGQYGYTF.